This TCR beta chain stems from a study of long-term antiretroviral therapy in people with HIV. At the level of the study: Sampling started about a decade before the 2015 immediate-ART recommendation. Study-wide results and caveats: Relative to control repertoires, HIV repertoires exhibited narrower CDR3 length ranges.

Investigators performed immunoSEQ version v3.0 at survey level. Sequencing was intended to reach roughly 40,000-55,000 T-cell genomes per sample. Profiling relied on immunoSEQ multiplex PCR, and the TCRdb table lists in-frame clones only, not all of them. The table has under 30,000 clones, about four fifths seen once. The CDR3 sequence is 13 residues long. Germline CDR1 MNHNS, CDR2 SASEGT. Trimming pared 4 bases from V and 7 bases from J, leaving 13 bases between. Only United States sites treated participants with HIV. As concerns this clone: Its antigen is unknown.

The input for sequencing was unsorted PBMCs, taken 0.7 years before starting antiretroviral therapy. The chain joins TRBV6-1 to TRBJ1-1; the D is unclear. The sequence derives from a man between 25 and 39 years old with HIV. This chain's CDR3 is CASSVSLRREAFF. The CDR3 coding sequence is TGTGCCAGCAGTGTCTCCCTGAGGCGTGAAGCTTTCTTT.